A selection of T cell receptor beta chains follows, all from one sample in a study of T cell repertoires in cytomegalovirus infection. These receptors' targets are unknown. In TCRdb, the reads were re-called with MiXCR into one record per CDR3 protein. This sample has 600,000 to 700,000 distinct CDR3 sequences, with around 30% found just once. Sequences were derived from cultured PBMCs, sampled from culture after CMV antigen stimulation. These receptors originate from a human donor in good health (CMV status not recorded). Some clones in this sample may be carry-over from other donors' samples. CDR3s leave out the opening cysteine and the closing phenylalanine or tryptophan.

j_call: TRBJ1-1; v_call: TRBV7-2; cdr3_aa: ASSLRGANTEAF
j_call: TRBJ2-5; v_call: TRBV7-8; cdr3_aa: ASSLSLADQETQY
j_call: TRBJ2-1; v_call: TRBV6-5; cdr3_aa: ASTRDPGNEQF
j_call: TRBJ1-2; v_call: TRBV4-1; cdr3_aa: ASSFGAVLRGYT
j_call: TRBJ2-5; v_call: TRBV20-1; cdr3_aa: SARRGVTPH
j_call: TRBJ1-1; v_call: TRBV6-5; cdr3_aa: ASSDRDGNTEAF
j_call: TRBJ1-4; v_call: TRBV12-3/TRBV12-4; cdr3_aa: ASSLKFATNEKLF
j_call: TRBJ2-7; v_call: TRBV24-1; cdr3_aa: ATSGGSSYEQY
j_call: TRBJ1-1; v_call: TRBV19; cdr3_aa: ASNLGVNAF
j_call: TRBJ1-2; v_call: TRBV4-1; cdr3_aa: ASSQVQGSTLDGYT
j_call: TRBJ1-5; v_call: TRBV28; cdr3_aa: ASSQDQPQH
j_call: TRBJ2-5; v_call: TRBV11-2; cdr3_aa: ASSWTGPSQETQY
j_call: TRBJ1-4; v_call: TRBV28; cdr3_aa: ASSQETNEKLF
j_call: TRBJ2-5; v_call: TRBV2; cdr3_aa: AGGQYIETQY
j_call: TRBJ1-5; v_call: TRBV4-1; cdr3_aa: ASSQVWTAEGYSNQPQH
j_call: TRBJ1-2; v_call: TRBV10-3; cdr3_aa: AISGQGYGYT
j_call: TRBJ2-3; v_call: TRBV11-2; cdr3_aa: ASSTTGTSTDTQY
j_call: TRBJ2-5; v_call: TRBV2; cdr3_aa: ASTREPQETQY
j_call: TRBJ2-2; v_call: TRBV19; cdr3_aa: ASSTQDGWAGELF
j_call: TRBJ1-6; v_call: TRBV4-1; cdr3_aa: ASNSWNSPLH
j_call: TRBJ2-5; v_call: TRBV2; cdr3_aa: ASSEGAGRETQY
j_call: TRBJ1-6; v_call: TRBV19; cdr3_aa: ASGPGGTYNSPLH
j_call: TRBJ1-2; v_call: TRBV18; cdr3_aa: ASSRDSETNYGYT
j_call: TRBJ2-2; v_call: TRBV7-2; cdr3_aa: ASSLDRTSGGTGELF
j_call: TRBJ1-2; v_call: TRBV7-9; cdr3_aa: ASSLPTGRGYT
j_call: TRBJ2-4; v_call: TRBV19; cdr3_aa: ASSFGGAGENIQY
j_call: TRBJ2-1; v_call: TRBV28; cdr3_aa: ATIRQGSYNEQF
j_call: TRBJ2-1; v_call: TRBV5-4; cdr3_aa: ASSPSGQNSYNEQF
j_call: TRBJ2-1; v_call: TRBV7-2; cdr3_aa: ASSLAQAGYNEQF
j_call: TRBJ2-6; v_call: TRBV20-1; cdr3_aa: SARSGPRAGANVLT
j_call: TRBJ2-1; v_call: TRBV7-9; cdr3_aa: ASSLEGGGREQF
j_call: TRBJ2-7; v_call: TRBV7-2; cdr3_aa: ASSFTGGEQY
j_call: TRBJ1-5; v_call: TRBV20-1; cdr3_aa: SASASTQPQH
j_call: TRBJ2-3; v_call: TRBV4-1; cdr3_aa: ASSGLDGRDTQY
j_call: TRBJ2-1; v_call: TRBV20-1; cdr3_aa: SARDQRDNEQF
j_call: TRBJ1-5; v_call: TRBV7-6; cdr3_aa: ASSLTANRWDINQPQH
j_call: TRBJ2-5; v_call: TRBV14; cdr3_aa: ASSQAFGGWETQY
j_call: TRBJ2-3; v_call: TRBV7-6; cdr3_aa: ASSPLASADTQY
j_call: TRBJ2-2; v_call: TRBV12-3/TRBV12-4; cdr3_aa: ASSLRRGAIRGELF
j_call: TRBJ2-7; v_call: TRBV7-9; cdr3_aa: ASSLAGLAAEQY
j_call: TRBJ2-1; v_call: TRBV29-1; cdr3_aa: SVDGAPGEQF
j_call: TRBJ2-7; v_call: TRBV20-1; cdr3_aa: SAVRVRGGDEQY
j_call: TRBJ1-3; v_call: TRBV6-2/TRBV6-3; cdr3_aa: ASPSERVHTIY
j_call: TRBJ2-1; v_call: TRBV20-1; cdr3_aa: SARKVASSYNEQF
j_call: TRBJ2-7; v_call: TRBV7-9; cdr3_aa: ASSWGQRMKSEQY
j_call: TRBJ2-6; v_call: TRBV12-3/TRBV12-4; cdr3_aa: ASSFYGANVLT
j_call: TRBJ1-5; v_call: TRBV7-9; cdr3_aa: ASSSTQRGTLGNQPQH
j_call: TRBJ2-7; v_call: TRBV7-2; cdr3_aa: ASSDSGRVSYEQY
j_call: TRBJ2-2; v_call: TRBV7-2; cdr3_aa: ASSPGLAITGELF
j_call: TRBJ2-5; v_call: TRBV7-9; cdr3_aa: ASSLGTGRETQY
j_call: TRBJ1-5; v_call: TRBV12-3/TRBV12-4; cdr3_aa: ASTPSGRGNQPQH
j_call: TRBJ2-1; v_call: TRBV19; cdr3_aa: ASSIIGGRDNEQF
j_call: TRBJ1-5; v_call: TRBV5-6; cdr3_aa: ASSLGDSHRPQH
j_call: TRBJ2-7; v_call: TRBV7-2; cdr3_aa: ASTPGQGAYEQY
j_call: TRBJ2-3; v_call: TRBV7-8; cdr3_aa: ASSLVRATDTQY
j_call: TRBJ2-7; v_call: TRBV7-9; cdr3_aa: ASSFSPAVSYEQY
j_call: TRBJ2-7; v_call: TRBV5-3; cdr3_aa: ASSLWGRYRYEQY